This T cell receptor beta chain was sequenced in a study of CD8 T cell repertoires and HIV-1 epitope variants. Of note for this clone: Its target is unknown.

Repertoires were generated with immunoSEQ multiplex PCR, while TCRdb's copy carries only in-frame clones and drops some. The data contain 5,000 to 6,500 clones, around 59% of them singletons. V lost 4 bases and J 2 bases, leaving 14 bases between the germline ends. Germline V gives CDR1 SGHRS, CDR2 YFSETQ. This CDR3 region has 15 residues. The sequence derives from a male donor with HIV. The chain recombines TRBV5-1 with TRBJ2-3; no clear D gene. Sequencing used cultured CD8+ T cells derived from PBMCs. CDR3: CASSTPESITDTQYF. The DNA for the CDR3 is TGCGCCAGCAGCACTCCTGAGTCGATCACAGATACGCAGTATTTT. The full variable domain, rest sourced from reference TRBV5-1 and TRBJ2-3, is KAGVTQTPRYLIKTRGQQVTLSCSPISGHRSVSWYQQTPGQGLQFLFEYFSETQRNKGNFPGRFSGRQFSNSRSEMNVSTLELGDSALYLCASSTPESITDTQYFGPGTRLTVL.